A single T cell receptor (beta chain) is shown here with its context. The sample belongs to a study of blood T cell repertoires in COVID-19. Study details: Material from acute and convalescent COVID-19 was sourced from the United States, Italy and Spain. T cells, B-cell-depleted T cells, or PBMCs supplied cDNA or gDNA.

Original analysis: Amplification of reference gene primers provided the estimated nucleated cell counts. The assay was immunoSEQ multiplex PCR, and TCRdb's table has in-frame clones only and misses some. The V and J calls and clone size are taken from that table; D and trimming were inferred from the DNA. The top ten hold around 9.1% of the sample, which has around 250,000 clones, nearly 85% seen once. The TCR comes from a human donor in a cohort sampled during active COVID-19. Sequenced sample: peripheral blood.

The CDR3 DNA is TGTGCCAGCAGCCCTTCAGGGACTAGCGGGGCAACAGATACGCAGTATTTT. Translation gives CASSPSGTSGATDTQYF. The rearrangement joins TRBV3-1 (or the pseudogene TRBV3-2) to TRBJ2-3; 13 bases line up with TRBD2. The V and J ends lost 4 bases and 3 bases, in that order; junction bases with no gene match: 7. This CDR3 is built from 17 residues. Germline V gene lookup returns CDR1 LGHDT and CDR2 YNNKEL (reference sequence).